Listed here are 8 T cell receptor beta chains from one sample, sequenced in a study of control samples from healthy donors and cancer patients. Libraries were prepared by immunoSEQ multiplex PCR; TCRdb keeps only in-frame clonotypes and omits some of them. The profile shows roughly 400,000 clones, more than 80% of them singletons. The sample taken for sequencing was PBMCs. These receptors all come from a man aged 40-50 years with head and neck cancer.

This clone has just one count. The CDR3 DNA reads TGTGCCAGCAGTTTTTGGACAGAGGATGGCTACACCTTC. Its translation: CASSFWTEDGYTF. The rearrangement links TRBV28 to TRBJ1-2, with D perhaps TRBD1 (6 bases). Germline V gene lookup returns CDR1 MDHEN and CDR2 SYDVKM. The CDR3 has 13 amino acids. V was shortened by 3 bases and J by 6 bases, with 11 bases between the two germline ends.

This rearrangement joins TRBV3-1 (or the pseudogene TRBV3-2) to TRBJ2-7, with D tentatively TRBD1 (5 bases). The CDR3 totals 13 residues. The V end lost 5 bases, the J end lost 2 bases, and 10 bases lay between the germline ends. From germline, CDR1 is LGHDT and CDR2 YNNKEL (reference sequence). The CDR3 nucleotides are TGTGCCAGCAGCTATAGACAGACCTACGAGCAGTACTTC. Encoded protein: CASSYRQTYEQYF.

The rearrangement uses TRBV3-1 (or the pseudogene TRBV3-2) and TRBJ2-5, with D hard to call. There are 18 residues in the CDR3. V was clipped by 2 bases and J by 1 base, with 20 bases between them. Germline V gene lookup returns CDR1 LGHDT and CDR2 YNNKEL (reference sequence). CDR3 sequence: CASSQPVETYSRQETQYF. The DNA for the CDR3 is TGTGCCAGCAGCCAACCCGTCGAGACATATAGCCGCCAAGAGACCCAGTACTTC.

The V call is TRBV27, the J call TRBJ1-1, with a possible D match to TRBD1 (5 bases). Germline assignment: CDR1 MNHEY and CDR2 SMNVEV (reference sequence). The CDR3 covers 13 residues. The germline V and J ends were trimmed by 8 bases and 5 bases, with 15 bases remaining between them. CDR3 sequence: CASRVQGWTEAFF. The CDR3 region has the DNA TGTGCCAGCCGGGTTCAGGGATGGACTGAAGCTTTCTTT.

Regarding this clone: This specimen includes other DNA sequences encoding the same CDR3. The chain is built from TRBV27 and TRBJ1-6; D uncertain. V shed 2 bases and J shed 4 bases, with 6 bases lying between them. The length of the CDR3 is 14 residues. Germline CDR1 and CDR2: MNHEY and SMNVEV (reference sequence). CDR3 coding DNA: TGTGCCAGCAGTTTACGGCAATATAATTCACCCCTCCACTTT. Translation gives CASSLRQYNSPLHF.

The V call is TRBV7-8, the J call TRBJ1-2; D uncertain. The V and J ends lost 5 bases and 6 bases respectively, with 19 bases between them. The CDR3 is 15 residues long. Germline V gene sequence: CDR1 SGHVS, CDR2 FQNEAQ. CDR3 protein: CASSPRDISVDGYTF. The CDR3 region has the DNA TGTGCCAGCAGCCCCCGTGACATCTCGGTGGATGGCTACACCTTC.

V is TRBV4-1 and J is TRBJ2-1, with a tentative D call TRBD2 (7 bases). CDR3 size: 16 residues. Germline-derived CDR1 and CDR2 are MGHRA and YSYEKL. Between the trimmed V and J ends, which lost 3 bases and 4 bases, there was a span of 16 bases. CDR3 loop: CASSQLPGGLYNEQFF. CDR3 sequence (DNA): TGCGCCAGCAGCCAGTTACCGGGGGGCTTGTACAATGAGCAGTTCTTC.

DNA for the CDR3: TGTGCCAGCACCCGAGGACAGGTAGTTTCCTACGAGCAGTACTTC. Translation gives CASTRGQVVSYEQYF. The V call is TRBV6-5, the J call TRBJ2-7; 7 bases line up with TRBD1. V gave up 7 bases and J gave up 1 base; unmatched junction bases: 10. The CDR3 has 15 residues. Germline-derived CDR1 and CDR2 are MNHEY and SVGAGI.